This record covers a single T cell receptor (beta chain). This clonotype was observed a handful of times. The clone's antigen remains unknown. Base qualities are not recorded, but no much larger clone differs from it by a single base. This sample is drawn from a study of T cells after yellow fever vaccination (dated by TCRdb to between 2019 and 2020). About the full investigation: The SMART-Seq v4 Ultra Low Input RNA kit was used to prepare libraries from fractions with low cell numbers. To follow T-cell clones before and after both primary and booster YFV17D yellow fever vaccination, bulk TCR alpha and beta repertoires underwent longitudinal sequencing. Two healthy male donors, one aged 18 to 30 and one aged 30 to 40 years, made up the cohort. Bulk PBMC replicates and cell subsets were isolated from blood drawn at multiple timepoints before and after both primary and secondary immunization. Results the study describes overall, beyond this receptor: A small fraction of clonotypes showed up in both the CD4 and CD8 compartments, probably as a result of convergent recombination. FACS-sorted repertoires could contain abundant contaminating clonotypes from the bulk population, so computational filtering was required. After the booster, most clones that had expanded after primary vaccination were detected again (about 97% of CD4 and around nine tenths of CD8), suggesting broad maintenance of memory. The study included only two donors, which limits how far the findings can be generalized. The secondary T-cell response was weaker than the primary response but faster, peaking on day 5 instead of day 15.

The treatment or condition label corresponds to: live attenuated yellow fever vaccine strain. A standard Ficoll-Paque protocol was used to isolate PBMCs from peripheral blood. Dynabeads CD4 and CD8 positive selection kits were used to isolate CD4 and CD8 T-cell fractions. TriZol was used to extract RNA from bulk PBMCs, CD4 and CD8 fractions, and dextramer-positive and dextramer-negative fractions. CDR1 and CDR2, per the germline V gene (reference sequence), are DFQATT and SNEGSKA. The CDR3 numbers 16 residues from cysteine through phenylalanine. Just the 48-base CDR3 DNA is kept, in frame starting at base 1. The V end gives up 2 bases and the J end 5 bases, leaving 13 bases in the junction not matched to a gene. TCRdb lists the instrument as Illumina NovaSeq 6000. Synthesis of TCR cDNA relied on 5'RACE template switching, a step that introduced a universal primer site along with unique molecular identifiers. cDNA synthesis was primed from both the TCR alpha and TCR beta constant segments. Library amplification involved two PCR steps, and the second step added sample barcodes and sequencing adapters. Sequencing of libraries was done on Illumina HiSeq 2500 (2x100 bp) or NovaSeq (2x150 bp). In the source study's methods: Demultiplexing of reads and collapsing into UMI consensus sequences were performed with MIGEC, and V(D)J alignment was carried out with MiXCR. Vaccine-responding clonotypes were defined with edgeR using replicate PBMC samples, requiring FDR below 0.01 and a log2 fold change above 5 up to day 15. Each bulk clonotype received a CD4 or CD8 identity based on whether the sequenced CD4 or CD8 repertoire contained that clonotype at higher abundance. TCRdb reprocessed the public reads (quality trimming at Q25 with fastp, clone calling with MiXCR) and kept in-frame beta chains. Every distinct CDR3 protein forms one entry, paired with its most common genes and DNA. TCRdb's processing, not the authors' own work, is the source of the V and J calls. For this sample there are 250,000 to 300,000 distinct CDR3 sequences; around 5.3% appear just once. Around 3.5% of the sample rests with the top ten.

Here the sequenced sample was CD4+ T cells sorted from PBMCs, taken on the day of the yellow fever booster vaccination. The rearrangement joined TRBV20-1 to TRBJ2-7; 9 bases in the junction line up with TRBD1. This TCR was recovered from a man between 18 and 29 years old who received the YFV17D yellow fever vaccine. The CDR3 is CSARRSIVGTGNEQYF. The nucleotides are TGCAGTGCTAGACGGTCTATCGTCGGGACAGGGAACGAGCAGTACTTC.